The clone carrying this TCR beta chain was counted only a few times. The target antigen is unknown. The trim removed 0 bases at V and 3 bases at J, leaving 3 bases unmatched. This CDR3 spans 15 amino acids. Germline V lookup: CDR1 SGHRS, CDR2 YFSETQ. TCR beta cDNA was made from around 520 ng total RNA with a constant-region primer. Generation of the TCR beta libraries relied on three nested multiplex PCR rounds using slightly modified ARM-PCR. Both of the initial two PCR rounds ran for about 11 cycles and employed TRBV1-TRBV30 forward primers alongside a C-beta reverse primer. Via MiXCR, TCRdb re-called the multiplex PCR reads, giving one row per CDR3 protein. The sample has fewer than 400,000 distinct CDR3 sequences; more than 55% are singletons. The data belong to a study of tumor-infiltrating lymphocytes in primary liver carcinoma. Study conclusions and caveats: Tumor region pairs shared more overlap than did tumor-adjacent and tumor-blood pairs.

Extraction also yielded germline DNA, while blood RNA was obtained from unsorted whole blood. The chain uses TRBV5-1 and TRBJ2-3, with TRBD1 matching over 8 bases. The TCR comes from a man aged 40-49 years with primary liver carcinoma and hepatitis B virus infection. The specimen sequenced was peripheral blood. For the CDR3, the DNA is TGCGCCAGCAGCTTGGGACAGGGGAAGACAGATACGCAGTATTTT. It translates to CASSLGQGKTDTQYF.